One T cell receptor (beta chain) is described in this entry. The antigen remains unidentified. CDR1 and CDR2 from the germline V gene are SNHLY and FYNNEI. This CDR3 spans 14 amino acids. The V end lost 5 bases, the J end lost 3 bases, and 14 bases lay between the germline ends. Profiled with immunoSEQ multiplex PCR; TCRdb holds only in-frame clones, not every one. In the table there are 58,000 or so clones, 84% of which are singletons. This specimen belongs to a study of T cell responses to AZD1222 COVID-19 vaccine. Study in general: Investigators merged groups given second doses at roughly 4 or roughly 12 weeks. Study-level points and caveats: Just five or six AZD1222 recipients were seropositive at baseline. White British people made up most donors, females outnumbered males, and clonal diversity was possibly underestimated. Spike-specific TCRs gained breadth and depth after people received two AZD1222 doses.

The V gene is TRBV2, the J gene TRBJ2-7; the D gene is possibly TRBD2 (5 bases). This receptor was obtained from an adult in good health. The input for sequencing was peripheral blood, taken on day 0 of AZD1222 vaccination. The CDR3 here is CASSLRDKYYEQYF. The CDR3 coding sequence is TGTGCCAGCAGTCTCCGGGATAAATACTACGAGCAGTACTTC. The full variable domain, with the rest looked up from reference TRBV2 and TRBJ2-7, is EPEVTQTPSHQVTQMGQEVILRCVPISNHLYFYWYRQILGQKVEFLVSFYNNEISEKSEIFDDQFSVERPDGSNFTLKIRSTKLEDSAMYFCASSLRDKYYEQYFGPGTRLTVT.